The count of the clone carrying this T cell receptor beta chain is one. CDR1 and CDR2 (germline): SGHDN, FVKESK. The CDR3 spans 16 residues. The junction had 8 bases not matched to a gene; V was cut back by 0 bases and J by 6 bases. Samples of blood were obtained at baseline, on cycle 4 day 1, and on cycle 7 day 1. Using immunoSEQ multiplex PCR, the repertoire was profiled, and TCRdb retains in-frame clones only, with some absent. The data contain about 75,000 clones, 70% to 90% of them singletons. These data originate in a study of OX40 agonist ivuxolimab in advanced cancers. About the research overall: Patients were treated with intravenous ivuxolimab, dosed at 0.01 to 10 mg/kg and infused every 2 weeks.

The chain carries TRBV14 and TRBJ2-1; 7 positions match TRBD2. The sequence derives from an adult with an advanced solid tumor such as melanoma, head and neck, liver or kidney cancer. The source material was CD4+ or CD8+ T cells sorted from blood, sampled in a trial of the OX40 agonist ivuxolimab. The CDR3 DNA sequence: TGTGCCAGCAGCCAAGACCGGAGGGAGGGGTCCAATGAGCAGTTCTTC. As protein: CASSQDRREGSNEQFF.